This TCR beta chain was recorded in a study of somatic mutations in cytotoxic T cells in rheumatoid arthritis. As concerns this clone: Antigen specificity is unknown.

Profiling relied on immunoSEQ multiplex PCR, and the TCRdb table lists in-frame clones only, not all of them. The repertoire includes about 26,000 clones, roughly 80% of them detected once, and over 5% sits in the top ten. The CDR3 length is 15 residues. Trimming removed 1 base at V and 1 base at J, with 8 bases between. Looked up from germline, CDR1 is MNHNS and CDR2 is SASEGT. Study results and limitations: In rheumatoid arthritis patients, unlike healthy controls, CD8+ clonality rose with age. Measured CD8+ T-cell clonality, a value compared between rheumatoid arthritis patients and age-matched healthy controls, did not differ significantly.

This chain joins TRBV6-1 and TRBJ2-1, with D unresolved. The origin of this receptor is a man aged 50-59 years in good health. What was sequenced was CD8+ T cells sorted from blood. The CDR3 loop is CASSEERTSYNEQFF. DNA for the CDR3: TGTGCCAGCAGTGAAGAACGGACGTCCTACAATGAGCAGTTCTTC.